The clone carrying this TCR beta chain has ten or more counts. Antigen specificity is unknown. TCRdb reprocessed the reads with MiXCR, giving one entry per CDR3 protein. The table records about 19,000 distinct CDR3 sequences, less than 25% of them present only once. This record comes from a study of lung T cells in sarcoidosis with Löfgren's syndrome. The study's findings and limits: Shared TRAV12-1 and TRBV2 CDR3 motifs were reported across several patients. Paired TRAV12-1/TRBV2 TCRs showed CDR3 homology and preferential pairing.

Trimming left V 7 bases short and J 6 bases short, with 15 bases between. The CDR3 runs to 13 residues. From germline, CDR1 is MDHEN and CDR2 SYDVKM. What was sequenced was CD4+ T cells from PBMCs. This TCR was recovered from a human donor with sarcoidosis (Löfgren's syndrome or another form), or a control subject (not recorded which). This sequence joins TRBV28 and TRBJ1-1; D unclear. The CDR3: CASNTLGGAEAFF. The CDR3, as DNA: TGTGCCAGCAATACCCTCGGCGGGGCTGAAGCTTTCTTT.